This section outlines one T cell receptor beta chain sequence together with its context. This sample stems from a study of blood T cell repertoires in COVID-19. Only in-frame clones appear in the TCRdb table, and some are missing; sequencing was by immunoSEQ multiplex PCR. Counted here are fewer than 85,000 clones, roughly 86% occurring once; the ten biggest clones make up roughly a fifth. The clonotype was recovered from a human donor in a cohort sampled during active COVID-19. Sequenced: peripheral blood.

CDR3 coding DNA: TGTGCCAGCAGTTACTCGGGGCGGTCTGGAAACACCATATATTTT. The encoded protein is CASSYSGRSGNTIYF. V gene TRBV6-5 combines with J gene TRBJ1-3, with D perhaps TRBD1 (5 bases). The CDR3 spans 15 residues. CDR1 and CDR2 (germline): MNHEY, SVGAGI. V was cut by 0 bases and J by 1 base, with 7 bases left in between.